The 4 T cell receptor beta chains below all came from one sample that was sequenced in a study of vaccination and CD4 T cells after COVID-19. Scientists ran DNA taken from cultured CD4+ T cells through the Oncomine TCR Beta short-read assay for sequencing. From the PCR reads, TCRdb called clonotypes with MiXCR, one entry per CDR3 protein. The table has 10,000 to 15,000 distinct CDR3 sequences, approximately 60% seen once; the top ten hold around 8%. Treatment of the sample: approximately 9-day PBMC culture with coronavirus spike peptide pools or control peptides (ViraFEST assay). Their target antigens are unknown. Sample: CD4+ T cells from blood, cultured in vitro. The receptors were sampled from a human donor who had recovered from COVID-19.

The chain links TRBV24-1 to TRBJ2-2; D assignment may be TRBD1 or TRBD2 (5 bases each). The CDR3 spans 15 residues. CDR1 and CDR2 from the germline V gene are KGHDR and SFDVKD. Trimming took off 9 bases at V and 1 base at J, with 14 bases between the two ends. This CDR3 is CATRDGVKNTGELFF. The CDR3, as DNA: TGTGCCACCCGGGACGGGGTCAAGAACACCGGGGAGCTGTTTTTT.

This clonotype was recorded only once. The CDR3 DNA is TGTGCCACCAGCACGCCCTCCGCTGGAAACACCATATATTTT. Amino acids: CATSTPSAGNTIYF. This chain connects TRBV6-1 to TRBJ1-3; D remains ambiguous. Trimming stripped 10 bases from V and 2 bases from J, with 15 bases between. This CDR3 has 14 amino acids. Germline V CDR1 and CDR2: MNHNS, SASEGT.

This clonotype was observed a few times. The chain recombines TRBV6-2 or TRBV6-3 with TRBJ1-5, with D possibly TRBD1 on 5 matching bases. The V gene lost 5 bases and the J gene lost 0 bases, with 14 bases spanning the gap. The germline gives CDR1 MNHEY, CDR2 SVGEGT. The CDR3 loop spans 16 amino acids. The CDR3 region is CASSRTGGYSNQPQHF. In DNA, the CDR3 is TGTGCCAGCAGTCGAACAGGAGGCTATAGCAATCAGCCCCAGCATTTT.

The chain carries TRBV3-1 and TRBJ1-1; the D is unclear. Trimming cost V 1 base and J 1 base, with 7 bases left between them. CDR1 and CDR2 (germline): LGHDT, YNNKEL (reference sequence). The CDR3 has 14 residues. The CDR3 DNA is TGTGCCAGCAGCCAAGTCGGAGGGAACACTGAAGCTTTCTTT. Amino acid sequence: CASSQVGGNTEAFF.